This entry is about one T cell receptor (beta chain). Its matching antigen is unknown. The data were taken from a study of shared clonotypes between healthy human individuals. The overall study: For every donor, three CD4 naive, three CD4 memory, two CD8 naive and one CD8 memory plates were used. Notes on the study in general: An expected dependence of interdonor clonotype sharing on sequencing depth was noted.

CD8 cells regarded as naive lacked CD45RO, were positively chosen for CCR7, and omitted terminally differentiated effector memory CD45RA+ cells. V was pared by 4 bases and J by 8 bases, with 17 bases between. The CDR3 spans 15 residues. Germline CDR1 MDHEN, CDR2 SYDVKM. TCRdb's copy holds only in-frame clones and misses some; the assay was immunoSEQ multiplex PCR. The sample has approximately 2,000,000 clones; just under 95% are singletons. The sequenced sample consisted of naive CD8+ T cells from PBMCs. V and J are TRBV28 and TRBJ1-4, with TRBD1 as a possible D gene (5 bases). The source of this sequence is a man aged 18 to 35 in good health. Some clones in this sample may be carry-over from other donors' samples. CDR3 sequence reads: CASSSPGGFEEKLFF. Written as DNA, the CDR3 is TGTGCCAGCAGTTCCCCTGGGGGTTTCGAGGAAAAACTGTTTTTT.